The present TCR beta chain was sequenced within a study of CD8 T cells in Susac syndrome. Reverse transcription of 0.5 to 1 ug RNA was performed with random hexamers. TCRdb fed the immunoSEQ multiplex PCR reads into MiXCR, producing one record per CDR3 protein. Of about 140,000 distinct CDR3 sequences listed, over 90% are singletons. TEMRA cells were enriched by FACS, while CD8+ and CD4+ T cells were obtained through a negative isolation that was performed magnetically. The germline V gene encodes CDR1 SGDLS and CDR2 YYNGEE. This CDR3 spans 17 amino acids. V dropped 0 bases and J dropped 6 bases, with 19 bases sitting between them.

The gene calls are TRBV9 and TRBJ2-1, with D perhaps TRBD2 (6 bases). What was sequenced was CD8+ T cells from PBMCs. This TCR was sampled from a human donor with Susac syndrome. In DNA form, the CDR3 reads TGTGCCAGCAGCGTAGGAGGAGGGCAGTCAACGGGCAATGAGCAGTTCTTC. This gives the protein CASSVGGGQSTGNEQFF.